Presented here are 20 T cell receptor beta chains from one specimen sequenced in a study of control samples from healthy donors and cancer patients. The assay was immunoSEQ multiplex PCR, and TCRdb's table has in-frame clones only and misses some. Here the sample spans about 170,000 clones, about 90% being singletons. Sequencing was done on a sample of blood. The receptors were sampled from a woman aged 40 to 50 in good health.

This chain links TRBV29-1 with TRBJ2-3, with 7 bases that match TRBD1. The germline CDR1 and CDR2 sequences are SQVTM and ANQGSEA. The CDR3 is 13 residues long. V shed 6 bases and J 0 bases; nucleotides not matched to a gene: 3. The CDR3 DNA sequence: TGCAGCGTCCCGGGACAGAGCACAGATACGCAGTATTTT. Its protein product is CSVPGQSTDTQYF.

The chain joins TRBV18 to TRBJ1-2; D is possibly TRBD1 (6 bases). Germline-derived CDR1 and CDR2 are KGHSH and LQKENI. V was pared by 3 bases and J by 4 bases, with 9 bases between. The CDR3 sequence is 13 residues long. CDR3 residues: CASSPGQFYGYTF. CDR3 bases: TGTGCCAGCTCACCCGGACAGTTCTATGGCTACACCTTC.

The chain uses TRBV7-6 and TRBJ2-7, with TRBD1 matching 7 bases. V lost 6 bases, J lost 4 bases, and 6 bases stayed unmatched. The CDR3 contains 13 residues. The germline CDR1 and CDR2 sequences are SGHVS and FNYEAQ. The CDR3 DNA follows: TGTGCCAGCAGTTCAGGGGGTTGGTACGAGCAGTACTTC. As protein: CASSSGGWYEQYF.

The genes are TRBV4-1 and TRBJ1-2, with 12 bases lining up with TRBD1. The CDR3 spans 17 residues. Germline V gene data show CDR1 as MGHRA and CDR2 as YSYEKL. V lost 5 bases to trimming and J lost 6 bases; unmatched junction nucleotides: 13. For the CDR3, the DNA is TGCGCCAGCAGCAAAATCGGGGGACAGGGGGCGGTTGATGGCTACACCTTC. It is translated as CASSKIGGQGAVDGYTF.

In DNA form, the CDR3 reads TGTGCCAGCAGTGACCTGAAAGCGCCCCTCCACTTT. It translates to CASSDLKAPLHF. The chain carries TRBV25-1 and TRBJ1-6; no definite D call. This CDR3 comprises 12 residues. The ends were cut back, 3 bases at V and 13 bases at J, with 10 bases in the middle. In germline, CDR1 is MGHDK, CDR2 SYGVNS.

V and J are TRBV2 and TRBJ1-1; TRBD1 matches 7 bases. The junction had 8 bases not matched to a gene; V was cut back by 3 bases and J by 1 base. Germline values: CDR1 SNHLY, CDR2 FYNNEI. The CDR3 length is 16 residues. Written as DNA, the CDR3 is TGTGCCAGCAGTGATAAATTGTGGACAGGGAACACTGAAGCTTTCTTT. Translation: CASSDKLWTGNTEAFF.

This chain joins TRBV5-1 and TRBJ2-2; D is uncertain. Between the trimmed V and J ends, which lost 5 bases and 9 bases, there was a span of 11 bases. The CDR3 contains 12 residues. Germline loops: CDR1 SGHRS, CDR2 YFSETQ. The DNA for the CDR3 is TGCGCCAGCAGTATGATAGGGCGGGAGCTGTTTTTT. Amino acid sequence: CASSMIGRELFF.

The table lists this clone with a count of one. The sample contains more than one DNA sequence encoding this CDR3. This chain links TRBV5-1 with TRBJ2-3, with unresolved D. Trimming took off 2 bases at V and 2 bases at J, with 9 bases between the two ends. Germline values: CDR1 SGHRS, CDR2 YFSETQ. This CDR3 is built from 14 residues. The CDR3 here is CASSLAVSTDTQYF. CDR3 sequence (DNA): TGCGCCAGCAGCTTAGCAGTCTCCACAGATACGCAGTATTTT.

The chain uses TRBV9 and TRBJ2-7, with D possibly called TRBD1 or TRBD2 (6 bases each). CDR3 length: 13 amino acids. CDR1 is SGDLS and CDR2 is YYNGEE in the germline V gene. Trimming pared 3 bases from V and 2 bases from J, leaving 9 bases between. The CDR3 is CASSEGGPYEQYF. CDR3 coding DNA: TGTGCCAGCAGCGAGGGGGGTCCCTACGAGCAGTACTTC.

This clone was recorded only once. In nucleotides, the CDR3 is TGCGCCAGCAGACTAGCGGGGGGCGGCACAGATACGCAGTATTTT. Its translation: CASRLAGGGTDTQYF. The gene calls are TRBV10-2 and TRBJ2-3; 12 bases are a match to TRBD2. Germline values: CDR1 WSHSY, CDR2 SAAADI. This CDR3 is 15 amino acids long. The ends lost 6 bases at V and 1 base at J; junction bases unmatched: 2.

This clone was observed once. V and J are TRBV29-1 and TRBJ2-1; 9 bases agree with TRBD2. Germline-derived CDR1 and CDR2 are SQVTM and ANQGSEA. The ends lost 6 bases at V and 12 bases at J; junction bases unmatched: 15. There are 14 residues in the CDR3. This CDR3 reads CSVTVERGDSGQFF. CDR3 sequence (DNA): TGCAGCGTGACGGTAGAGCGGGGGGATTCCGGGCAGTTCTTC.

The V gene is TRBV10-3, the J gene TRBJ2-5, with TRBD1 matching 8 bases. Trimming removed 0 bases from V and 3 bases from J; junction bases left unmatched: 9. Germline-derived CDR1 and CDR2 are ENHRY and SYGVKD. The CDR3 is made up of 17 amino acids. This chain's CDR3 is CAISESLTGGREETQYF. The CDR3 region has the DNA TGTGCCATCAGTGAGTCGCTTACAGGGGGAAGAGAAGAGACCCAGTACTTC.

The chain uses TRBV7-7 and TRBJ2-3, with 10 bases identical to TRBD1. Germline V gene lookup returns CDR1 SSHAT and CDR2 FNYEAQ (reference sequence). The junction had 15 bases not matched to a gene; V was cut back by 5 bases and J by 1 base. The CDR3 is made up of 19 amino acids. CDR3 amino acids: CASSTEQRGTGVRTDTQYF. The CDR3 bases are TGTGCCAGCAGCACCGAGCAGAGAGGGACAGGGGTTCGCACAGATACGCAGTATTTT.

V usage is TRBV4-1 and J usage is TRBJ1-5, with 8 bases matching TRBD1. From germline, CDR1 is MGHRA and CDR2 YSYEKL. Trimming took 0 bases from V and 7 from J; bases not matched to a gene: 8. The CDR3 runs 16 residues. The CDR3 region has the DNA TGCGCCAGCAGCCAAGATCTAGGCAGGGGGCGACAGCCCCAGCATTTT. This translates into CASSQDLGRGRQPQHF.

CDR3 protein: CASATGGGDIQYF. The CDR3, as DNA: TGCGCCAGCGCCACAGGTGGGGGTGACATTCAGTACTTC. The V gene is TRBV5-1, the J gene TRBJ2-4; D is possibly TRBD1 or TRBD2 (5 bases each). Trimming stripped 7 bases from V and 8 bases from J, with 16 bases between. Per germline, CDR1 SGHRS and CDR2 YFSETQ. This CDR3 is built from 13 residues.

The chain is built from TRBV28 and TRBJ1-4; TRBD1 might be the D (5 bases). Germline V gene lookup returns CDR1 MDHEN and CDR2 SYDVKM. With 2 bases removed from V and 4 bases from J, the gap between germline ends came to 8 bases. This CDR3 has 14 residues. CDR3 DNA sequence: TGTGCCAGCAGTTTAGACAGATATAATGAAAAACTGTTTTTT. Translated, it gives CASSLDRYNEKLFF.

V is TRBV6-9 and J is TRBJ1-5, with D possibly matching TRBD1 (5 bases). V was cut by 7 bases and J by 8 bases, with 21 bases left in between. This CDR3 spans 15 amino acids. The germline V gene encodes CDR1 MNHGY and CDR2 SVAAGI. CDR3 in amino acids: CASTLNTGRFEPQHF. The DNA of the CDR3 is TGTGCCAGCACGCTCAACACAGGCCGATTCGAGCCCCAGCATTTT.

The chain recombines TRBV5-1 with TRBJ2-2; maybe TRBD2 (5 bases). This CDR3 spans 16 amino acids. Germline values: CDR1 SGHRS, CDR2 YFSETQ. Trimming stripped 0 bases from V and 0 bases from J, with 9 bases between. The CDR3 loop reads CASSLAAGSNTGELFF. CDR3 nucleotides: TGCGCCAGCAGCTTGGCGGCGGGTTCGAACACCGGGGAGCTGTTTTTT.

In its sample, this clone was seen once. The chain has TRBV3-1 (or the pseudogene TRBV3-2) and TRBJ1-6, with no clear D. Trimming shortened V by 4 bases and J by 7 bases, and 17 bases separated the two germline ends. Germline V lookup: CDR1 LGHDT, CDR2 YNNKEL (reference sequence). There are 16 residues in the CDR3. CDR3 DNA: TGTGCCAGCAGCCCCCGAGGAGCCACTCAGAATTCACCCCTCCACTTT. This translates into CASSPRGATQNSPLHF.

The V gene is TRBV5-6, the J gene TRBJ1-3; a weak D match, TRBD1 (6 bases). CDR1 is SGHDT and CDR2 is YYEEEE in the germline V gene. This CDR3 has 14 amino acids. V lost 2 bases and J lost 0, with 6 bases in between. CDR3: CASSLQGSGNTIYF. DNA of the CDR3: TGTGCCAGCAGCTTACAGGGCTCTGGAAACACCATATATTTT.